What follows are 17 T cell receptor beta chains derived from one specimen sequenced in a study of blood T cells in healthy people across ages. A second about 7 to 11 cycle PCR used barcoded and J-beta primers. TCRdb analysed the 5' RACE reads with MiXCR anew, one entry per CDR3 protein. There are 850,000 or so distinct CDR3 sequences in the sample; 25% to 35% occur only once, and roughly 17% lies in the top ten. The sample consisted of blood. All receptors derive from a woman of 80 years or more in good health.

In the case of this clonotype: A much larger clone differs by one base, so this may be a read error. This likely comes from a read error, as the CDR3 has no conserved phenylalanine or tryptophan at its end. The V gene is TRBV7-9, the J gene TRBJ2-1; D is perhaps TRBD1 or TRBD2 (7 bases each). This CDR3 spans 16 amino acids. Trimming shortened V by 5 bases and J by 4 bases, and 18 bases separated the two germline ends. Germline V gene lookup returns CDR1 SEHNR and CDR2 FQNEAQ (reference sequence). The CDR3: CASSPRAGGVYNEQFS. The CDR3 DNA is TGTGCCAGCAGCCCTCGGGCAGGGGGGGTTTACAATGAGCAGTTCTCC.

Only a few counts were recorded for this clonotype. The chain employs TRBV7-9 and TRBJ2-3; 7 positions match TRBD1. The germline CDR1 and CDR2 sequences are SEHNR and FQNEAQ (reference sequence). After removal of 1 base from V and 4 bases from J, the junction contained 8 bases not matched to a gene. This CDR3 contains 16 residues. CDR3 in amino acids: CASSLGLGGRPDTQYF. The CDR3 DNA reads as TGTGCCAGCAGCTTAGGCCTAGGGGGCAGGCCAGATACGCAGTATTTT.

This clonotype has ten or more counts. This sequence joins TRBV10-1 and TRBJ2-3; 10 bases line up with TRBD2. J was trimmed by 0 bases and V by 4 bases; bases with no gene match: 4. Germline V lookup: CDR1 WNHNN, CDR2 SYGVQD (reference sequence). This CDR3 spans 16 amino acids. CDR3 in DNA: TGCGCCAGCAGTGTCGGGACTAGCGTGAGCACAGATACGCAGTATTTT. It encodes CASSVGTSVSTDTQYF.

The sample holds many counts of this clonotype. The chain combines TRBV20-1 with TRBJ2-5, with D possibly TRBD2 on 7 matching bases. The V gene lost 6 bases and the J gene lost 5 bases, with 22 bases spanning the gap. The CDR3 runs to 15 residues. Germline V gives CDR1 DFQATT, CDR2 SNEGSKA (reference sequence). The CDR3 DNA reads TGCAGTGCCCCTTTTCGGGGGGCGAGGGTTGAGACCCAGTACTTC. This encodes CSAPFRGARVETQYF.

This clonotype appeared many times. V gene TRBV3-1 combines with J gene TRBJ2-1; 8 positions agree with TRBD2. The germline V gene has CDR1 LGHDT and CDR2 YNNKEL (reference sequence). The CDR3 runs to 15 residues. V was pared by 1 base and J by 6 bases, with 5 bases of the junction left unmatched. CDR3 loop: CASSQGAGGLNEQFF. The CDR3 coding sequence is TGTGCCAGCAGCCAAGGGGCGGGGGGACTCAATGAGCAGTTCTTC.

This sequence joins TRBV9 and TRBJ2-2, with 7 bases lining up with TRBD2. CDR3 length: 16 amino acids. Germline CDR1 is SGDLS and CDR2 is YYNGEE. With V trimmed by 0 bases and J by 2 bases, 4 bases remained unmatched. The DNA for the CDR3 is TGTGCCAGCAGCGTAGGTCGCGGGGGTAACACCGGGGAGCTGTTTTTT. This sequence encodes CASSVGRGGNTGELFF.

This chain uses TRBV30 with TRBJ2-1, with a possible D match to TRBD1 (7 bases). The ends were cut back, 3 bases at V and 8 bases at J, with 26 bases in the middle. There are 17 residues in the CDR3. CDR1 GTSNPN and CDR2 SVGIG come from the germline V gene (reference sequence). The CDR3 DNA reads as TGTGCCTGGAGCGTACCCTCCGACAGGGTATGGGACTATGAGCAGTTCTTC. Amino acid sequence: CAWSVPSDRVWDYEQFF.

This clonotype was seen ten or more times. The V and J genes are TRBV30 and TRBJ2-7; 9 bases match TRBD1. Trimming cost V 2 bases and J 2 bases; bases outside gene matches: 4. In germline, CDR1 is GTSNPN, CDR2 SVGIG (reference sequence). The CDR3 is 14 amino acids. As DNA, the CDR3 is TGTGCCTGGAGTCGACAGGGGGGCGCCTACGAGCAGTACTTC. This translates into CAWSRQGGAYEQYF.

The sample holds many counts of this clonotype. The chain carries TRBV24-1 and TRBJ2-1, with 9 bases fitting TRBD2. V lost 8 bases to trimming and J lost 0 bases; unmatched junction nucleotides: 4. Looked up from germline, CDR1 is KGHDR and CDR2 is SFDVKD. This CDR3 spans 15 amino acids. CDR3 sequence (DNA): TGTGCCACCAACGATAGCGGGGGCTCCTACAATGAGCAGTTCTTC. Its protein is CATNDSGGSYNEQFF.

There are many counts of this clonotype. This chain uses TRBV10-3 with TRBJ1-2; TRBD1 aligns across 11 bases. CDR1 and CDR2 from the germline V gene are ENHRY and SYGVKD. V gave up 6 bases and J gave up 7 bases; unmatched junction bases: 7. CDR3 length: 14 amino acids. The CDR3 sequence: CAIRAGTGGLGYTF. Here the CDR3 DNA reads TGTGCCATCAGGGCCGGGACAGGGGGTCTTGGCTACACCTTC.

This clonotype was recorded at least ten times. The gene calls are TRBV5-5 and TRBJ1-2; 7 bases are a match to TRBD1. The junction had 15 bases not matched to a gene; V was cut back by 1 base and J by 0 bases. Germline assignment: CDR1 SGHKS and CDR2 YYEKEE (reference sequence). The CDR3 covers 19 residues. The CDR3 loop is CASSLSAPGQPSTNYGYTF. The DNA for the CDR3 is TGTGCCAGCAGCTTGTCCGCTCCGGGACAGCCCTCTACTAACTATGGCTACACCTTC. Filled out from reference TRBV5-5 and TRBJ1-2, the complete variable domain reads DAGVTQSPTHLIKTRGQQVTLRCSPISGHKSVSWYQQVLGQGPQFIFQYYEKEERGRGNFPDRFSARQFPNYSSELNVNALLLGDSALYLCASSLSAPGQPSTNYGYTFGSGTRLTVV.

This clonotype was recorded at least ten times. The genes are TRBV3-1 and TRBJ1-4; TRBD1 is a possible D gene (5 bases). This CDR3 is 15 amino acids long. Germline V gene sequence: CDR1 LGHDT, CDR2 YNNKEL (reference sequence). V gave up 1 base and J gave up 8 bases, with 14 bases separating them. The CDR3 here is CASSQGGREEEKLFF. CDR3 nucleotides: TGTGCCAGCAGCCAAGGTGGCAGGGAGGAAGAAAAACTGTTTTTT.

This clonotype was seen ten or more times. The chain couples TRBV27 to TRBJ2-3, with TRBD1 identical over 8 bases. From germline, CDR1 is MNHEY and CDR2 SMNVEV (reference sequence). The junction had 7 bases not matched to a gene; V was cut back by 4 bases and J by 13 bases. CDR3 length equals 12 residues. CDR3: CASSSTGEFEYF. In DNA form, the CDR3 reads TGTGCCAGCAGTTCGACAGGGGAGTTTGAGTATTTT.

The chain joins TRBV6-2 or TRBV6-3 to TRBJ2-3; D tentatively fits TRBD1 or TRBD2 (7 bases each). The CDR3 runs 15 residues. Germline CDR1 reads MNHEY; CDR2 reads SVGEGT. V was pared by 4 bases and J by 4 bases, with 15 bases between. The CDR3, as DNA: TGTGCCAGCAGTTTAGGGGGCGGGAGTTCAGATACGCAGTATTTT. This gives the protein CASSLGGGSSDTQYF.

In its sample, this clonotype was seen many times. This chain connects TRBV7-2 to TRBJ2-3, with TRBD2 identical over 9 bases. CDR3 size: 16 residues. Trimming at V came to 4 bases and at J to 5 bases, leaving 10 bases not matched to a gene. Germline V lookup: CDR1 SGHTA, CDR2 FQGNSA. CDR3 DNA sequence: TGTGCCAGCAGCTCAAGTAGCGGGGGCGGGTTAGATACGCAGTATTTT. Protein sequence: CASSSSSGGGLDTQYF.

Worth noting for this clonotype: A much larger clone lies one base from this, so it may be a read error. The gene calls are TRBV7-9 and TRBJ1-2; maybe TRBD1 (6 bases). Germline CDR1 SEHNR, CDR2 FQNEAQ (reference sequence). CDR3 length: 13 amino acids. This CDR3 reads CASRAWTADGCTF. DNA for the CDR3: TGTGCCAGCAGGGCCTGGACAGCGGATGGCTGCACCTTC.

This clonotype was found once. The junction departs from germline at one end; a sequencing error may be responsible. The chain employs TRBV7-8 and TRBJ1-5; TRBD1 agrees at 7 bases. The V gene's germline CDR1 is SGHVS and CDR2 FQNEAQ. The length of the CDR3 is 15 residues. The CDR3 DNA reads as TGTGCCAGCAGCTTAGCTGACGGGGACAGTCAGCCCCGGCATTTT. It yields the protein CASSLADGDSQPRHF. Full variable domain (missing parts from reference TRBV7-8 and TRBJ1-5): GAGVSQSPRYKVAKRGQDVALRCDPISGHVSLFWYQQALGQGPEFLTYFQNEAQLDKSGLPSDRFFAERPEGSVSTLKIQRTQQEDSAVYLCASSLADGDSQPRHFGDGTRLSIL.